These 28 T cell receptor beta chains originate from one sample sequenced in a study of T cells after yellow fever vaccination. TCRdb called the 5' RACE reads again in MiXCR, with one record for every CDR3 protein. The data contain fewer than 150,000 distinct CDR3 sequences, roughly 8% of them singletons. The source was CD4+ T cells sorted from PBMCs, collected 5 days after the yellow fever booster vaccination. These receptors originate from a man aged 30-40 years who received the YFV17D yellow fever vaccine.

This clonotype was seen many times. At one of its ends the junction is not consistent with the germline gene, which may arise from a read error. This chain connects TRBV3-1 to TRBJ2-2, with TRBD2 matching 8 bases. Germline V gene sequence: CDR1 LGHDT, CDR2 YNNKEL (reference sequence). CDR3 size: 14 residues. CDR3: CASSQLAGPGGTVF. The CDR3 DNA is TGTGCCAGCAGCCAATTAGCGGGGCCGGGGGGAACGGTTTTT. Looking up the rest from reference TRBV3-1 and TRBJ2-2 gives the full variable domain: DTAVSQTPKYLVTQMGNDKSIKCEQNLGHDTMYWYKQDSKKFLKIMFSYNNKELIINETVPNRFSPKSPDKAHLNLHINSLELGDSAVYFCASSQLAGPGGTVFGEGSRLTVL.

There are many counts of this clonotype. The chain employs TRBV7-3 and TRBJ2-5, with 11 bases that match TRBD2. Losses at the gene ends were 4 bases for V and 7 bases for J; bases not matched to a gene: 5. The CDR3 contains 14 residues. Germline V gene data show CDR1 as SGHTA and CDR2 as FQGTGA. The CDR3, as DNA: TGTGCCAGCAGCTCCCTAGCGGGAGGTCGGACCCAGTACTTC. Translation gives CASSSLAGGRTQYF.

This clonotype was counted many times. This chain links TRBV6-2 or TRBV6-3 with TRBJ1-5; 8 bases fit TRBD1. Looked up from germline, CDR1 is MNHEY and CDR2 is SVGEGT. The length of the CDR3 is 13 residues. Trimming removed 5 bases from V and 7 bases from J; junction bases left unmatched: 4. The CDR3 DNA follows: TGTGCCAGCAGTACGGACAGGGACCAGCCCCAGCATTTT. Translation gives CASSTDRDQPQHF.

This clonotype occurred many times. The CDR3 nucleotides are TGCAGTGCTATTCCTAGCGGGAGAAAAGAGACCCAGTACTTC. Translated, it gives CSAIPSGRKETQYF. This chain connects TRBV20-1 to TRBJ2-5; TRBD2 matches at 10 bases. Germline V gives CDR1 DFQATT, CDR2 SNEGSKA (reference sequence). V lost 4 bases and J lost 3; bases outside the gene matches: 5. This CDR3 has 14 residues.

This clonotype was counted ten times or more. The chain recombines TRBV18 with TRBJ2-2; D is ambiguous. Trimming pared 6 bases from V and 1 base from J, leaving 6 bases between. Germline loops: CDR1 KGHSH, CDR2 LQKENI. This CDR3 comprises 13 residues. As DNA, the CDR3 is TGTGCCAGCTCCCGACAGAACACCGGGGAGCTGTTTTTT. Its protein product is CASSRQNTGELFF.

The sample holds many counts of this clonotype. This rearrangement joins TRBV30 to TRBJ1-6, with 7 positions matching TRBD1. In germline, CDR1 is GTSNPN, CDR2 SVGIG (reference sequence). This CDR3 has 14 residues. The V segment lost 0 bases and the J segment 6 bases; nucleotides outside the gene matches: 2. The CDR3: CAWSVGTANSPLHF. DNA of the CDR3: TGTGCCTGGAGTGTGGGGACAGCTAATTCACCCCTCCACTTT.

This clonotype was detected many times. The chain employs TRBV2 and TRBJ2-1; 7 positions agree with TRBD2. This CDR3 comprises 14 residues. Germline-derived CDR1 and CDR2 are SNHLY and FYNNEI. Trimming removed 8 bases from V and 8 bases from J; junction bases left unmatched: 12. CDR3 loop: CASCGLDVGDEQFF. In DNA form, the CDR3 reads TGTGCCAGCTGCGGACTAGACGTTGGCGATGAGCAGTTCTTC.

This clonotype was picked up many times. The CDR3: CASSSRGPPYEQYF. DNA for the CDR3: TGTGCCAGCAGCTCGCGGGGCCCTCCCTACGAGCAGTACTTC. V is TRBV7-2 and J is TRBJ2-7, with TRBD2 as a possible D gene (6 bases). Trimming shortened V by 4 bases and J by 2 bases, and 12 bases separated the two germline ends. The CDR3 contains 14 residues. Germline V lookup: CDR1 SGHTA, CDR2 FQGNSA.

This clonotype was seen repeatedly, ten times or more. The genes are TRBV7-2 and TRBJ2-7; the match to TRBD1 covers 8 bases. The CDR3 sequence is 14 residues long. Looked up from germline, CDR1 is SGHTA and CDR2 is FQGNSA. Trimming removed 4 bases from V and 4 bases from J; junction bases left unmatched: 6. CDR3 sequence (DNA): TGTGCCAGCAGCTCCCACAGGGGGAGTTACGAGCAGTACTTC. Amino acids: CASSSHRGSYEQYF.

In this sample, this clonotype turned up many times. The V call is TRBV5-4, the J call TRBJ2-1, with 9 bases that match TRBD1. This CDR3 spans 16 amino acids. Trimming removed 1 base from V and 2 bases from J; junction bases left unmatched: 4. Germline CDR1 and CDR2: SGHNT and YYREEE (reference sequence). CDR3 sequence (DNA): TGTGCCAGCAGCTTGAAGGGACAGGGTACCTACAATGAGCAGTTCTTC. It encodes CASSLKGQGTYNEQFF.

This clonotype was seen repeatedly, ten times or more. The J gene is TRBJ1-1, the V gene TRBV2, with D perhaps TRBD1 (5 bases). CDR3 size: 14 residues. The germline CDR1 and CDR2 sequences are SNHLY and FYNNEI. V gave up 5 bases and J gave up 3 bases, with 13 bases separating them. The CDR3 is CASSFQGYDTEAFF. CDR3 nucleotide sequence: TGTGCCAGCAGTTTTCAGGGTTATGACACTGAAGCTTTCTTT.

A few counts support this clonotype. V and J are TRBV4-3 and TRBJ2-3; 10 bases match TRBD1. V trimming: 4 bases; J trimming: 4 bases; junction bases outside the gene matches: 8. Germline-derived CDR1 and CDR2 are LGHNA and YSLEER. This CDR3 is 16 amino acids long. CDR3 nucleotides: TGCGCCAGCAGCCGCGGGACAGGGGAGTACCCAGATACGCAGTATTTT. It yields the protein CASSRGTGEYPDTQYF.

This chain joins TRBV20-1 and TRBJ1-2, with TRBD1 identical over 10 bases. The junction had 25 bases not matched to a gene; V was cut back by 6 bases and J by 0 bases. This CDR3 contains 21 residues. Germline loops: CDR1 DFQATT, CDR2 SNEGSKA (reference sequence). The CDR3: CSAPAVTTTGTGAVSNYGYTF. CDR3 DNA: TGCAGTGCCCCTGCGGTCACCACTACCGGGACAGGGGCCGTTTCTAACTATGGCTACACCTTC.

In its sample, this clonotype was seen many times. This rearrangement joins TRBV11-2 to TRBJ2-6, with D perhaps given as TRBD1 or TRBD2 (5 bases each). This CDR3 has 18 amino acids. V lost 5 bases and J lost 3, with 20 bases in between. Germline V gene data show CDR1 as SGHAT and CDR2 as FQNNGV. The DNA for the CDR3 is TGTGCCAGCAGCGAAGGGACCCTCTTCGGCCATGGGGCCAACGTCCTGACTTTC. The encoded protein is CASSEGTLFGHGANVLTF.

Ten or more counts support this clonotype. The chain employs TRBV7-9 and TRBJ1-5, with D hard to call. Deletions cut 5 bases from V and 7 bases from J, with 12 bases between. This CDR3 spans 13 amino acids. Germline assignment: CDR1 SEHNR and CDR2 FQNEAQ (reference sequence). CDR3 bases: TGTGCCAGCAGCCCTAACCTGGGCCAGCCCCAGCATTTT. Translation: CASSPNLGQPQHF.

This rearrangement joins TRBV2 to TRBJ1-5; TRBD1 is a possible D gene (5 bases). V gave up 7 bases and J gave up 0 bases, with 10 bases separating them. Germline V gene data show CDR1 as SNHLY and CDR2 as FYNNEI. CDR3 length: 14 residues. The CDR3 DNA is TGTGCCAGCAATGGGGCCATTAGCAATCAGCCCCAGCATTTT. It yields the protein CASNGAISNQPQHF.

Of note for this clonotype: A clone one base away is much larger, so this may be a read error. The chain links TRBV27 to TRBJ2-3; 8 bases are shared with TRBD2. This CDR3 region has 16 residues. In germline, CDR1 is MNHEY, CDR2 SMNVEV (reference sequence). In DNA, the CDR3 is TGTGCCAGCAGTTCCGGGAGGGCTTCTGGCACAGATACGCAGTGTTTT. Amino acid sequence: CASSSGRASGTDTQCF.

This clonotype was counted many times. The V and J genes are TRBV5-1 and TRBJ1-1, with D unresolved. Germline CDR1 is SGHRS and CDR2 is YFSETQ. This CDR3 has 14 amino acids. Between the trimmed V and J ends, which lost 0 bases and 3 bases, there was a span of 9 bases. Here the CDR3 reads CASSLGRQDTEAFF. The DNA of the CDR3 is TGCGCCAGCAGCTTGGGAAGGCAGGACACTGAAGCTTTCTTT.

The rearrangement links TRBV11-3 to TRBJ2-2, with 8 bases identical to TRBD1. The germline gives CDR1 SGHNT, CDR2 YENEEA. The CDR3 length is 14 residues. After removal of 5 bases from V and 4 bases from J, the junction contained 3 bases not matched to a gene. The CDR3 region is CASSTTGVTGELFF. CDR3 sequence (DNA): TGTGCCAGCAGCACGACAGGGGTCACCGGGGAGCTGTTTTTT.

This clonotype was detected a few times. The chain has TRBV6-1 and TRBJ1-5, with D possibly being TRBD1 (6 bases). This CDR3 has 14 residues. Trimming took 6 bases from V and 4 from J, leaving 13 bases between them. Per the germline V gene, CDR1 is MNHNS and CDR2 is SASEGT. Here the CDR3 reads CASRPTGTNQPQHF. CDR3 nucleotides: TGTGCCAGCAGACCTACAGGGACTAATCAGCCCCAGCATTTT.

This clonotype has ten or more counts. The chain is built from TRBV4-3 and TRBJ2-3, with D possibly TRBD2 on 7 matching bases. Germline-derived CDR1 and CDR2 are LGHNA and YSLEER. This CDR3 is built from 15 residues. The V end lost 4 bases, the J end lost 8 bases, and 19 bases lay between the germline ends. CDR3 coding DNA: TGCGCCAGCAGCCCAAGGGGGGGGGAAGTAGGTACGCAGTATTTT. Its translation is CASSPRGGEVGTQYF.

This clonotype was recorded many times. The DNA of the CDR3 is TGTGCCATCAAACTAGGGACAGGGCATGAAAAACTGTTTTTT. It translates to CAIKLGTGHEKLFF. V gene TRBV10-3 combines with J gene TRBJ1-4; 9 nucleotides agree with TRBD1. Trimming removed 7 bases from V and 6 bases from J; junction bases left unmatched: 6. Germline V CDR1 and CDR2: ENHRY, SYGVKD. This CDR3 contains 14 residues.

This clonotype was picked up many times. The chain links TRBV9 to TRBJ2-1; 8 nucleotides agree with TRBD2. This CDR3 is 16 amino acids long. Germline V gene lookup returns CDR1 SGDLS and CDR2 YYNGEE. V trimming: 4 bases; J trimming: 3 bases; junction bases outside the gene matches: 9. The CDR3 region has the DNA TGTGCCAGCAGCCCGGGAGGGAGCGGGGGCTACAATGAGCAGTTCTTC. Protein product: CASSPGGSGGYNEQFF.

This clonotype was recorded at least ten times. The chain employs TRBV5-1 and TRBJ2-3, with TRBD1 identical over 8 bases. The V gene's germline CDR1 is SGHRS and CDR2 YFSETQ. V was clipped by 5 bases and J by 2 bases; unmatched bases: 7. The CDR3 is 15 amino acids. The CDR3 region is CASRPPTGATDTQYF. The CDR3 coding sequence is TGCGCCAGCAGACCCCCGACAGGGGCCACAGATACGCAGTATTTT.

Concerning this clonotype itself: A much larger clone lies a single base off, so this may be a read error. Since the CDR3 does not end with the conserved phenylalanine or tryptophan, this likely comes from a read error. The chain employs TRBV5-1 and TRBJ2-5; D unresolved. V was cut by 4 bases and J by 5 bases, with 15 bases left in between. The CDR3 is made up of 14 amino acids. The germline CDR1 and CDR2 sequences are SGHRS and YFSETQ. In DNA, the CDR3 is TGCGCCAGCAGCCAGGCAGGAATCGGGGAGACCCAGTACTAC. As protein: CASSQAGIGETQYY.

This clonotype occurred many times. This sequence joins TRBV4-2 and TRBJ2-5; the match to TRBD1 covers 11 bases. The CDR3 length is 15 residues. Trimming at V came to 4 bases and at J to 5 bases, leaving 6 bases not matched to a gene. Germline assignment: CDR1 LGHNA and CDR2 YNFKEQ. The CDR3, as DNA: TGTGCCAGCAGCCCCGGACAGGGGGCCGCGGAGACCCAGTACTTC. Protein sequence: CASSPGQGAAETQYF.

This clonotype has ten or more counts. CDR3 coding DNA: TGTGCCAGCAGTACGAACGGGAACACCGGGGAGCTGTTTTTT. This encodes CASSTNGNTGELFF. The chain couples TRBV5-5 to TRBJ2-2; no reliable D call. The germline V gene encodes CDR1 SGHKS and CDR2 YYEKEE (reference sequence). The CDR3 runs to 14 residues. V was shortened by 5 bases and J by 1 base, with 9 bases between the two germline ends.

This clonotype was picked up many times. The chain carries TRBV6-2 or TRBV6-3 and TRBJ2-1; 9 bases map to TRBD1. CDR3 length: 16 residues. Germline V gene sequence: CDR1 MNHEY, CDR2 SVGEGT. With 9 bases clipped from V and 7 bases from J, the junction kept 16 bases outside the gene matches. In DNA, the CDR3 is TGTGCCAGAACCCTTAAAGGGACAGGGTTGTTTAATGAGCAGTTCTTC. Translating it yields CARTLKGTGLFNEQFF.